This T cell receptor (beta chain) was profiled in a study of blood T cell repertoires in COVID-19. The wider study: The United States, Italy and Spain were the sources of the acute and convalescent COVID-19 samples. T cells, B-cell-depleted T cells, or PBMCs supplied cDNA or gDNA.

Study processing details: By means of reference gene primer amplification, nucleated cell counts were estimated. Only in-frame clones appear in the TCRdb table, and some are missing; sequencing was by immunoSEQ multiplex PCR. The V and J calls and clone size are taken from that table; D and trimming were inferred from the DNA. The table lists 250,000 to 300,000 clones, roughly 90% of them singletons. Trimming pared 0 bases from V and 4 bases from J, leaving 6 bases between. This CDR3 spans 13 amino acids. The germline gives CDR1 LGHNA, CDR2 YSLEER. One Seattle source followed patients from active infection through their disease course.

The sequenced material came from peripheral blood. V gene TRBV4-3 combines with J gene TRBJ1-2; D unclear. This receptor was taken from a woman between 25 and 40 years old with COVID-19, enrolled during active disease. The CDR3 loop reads CASSQDELYGYTF. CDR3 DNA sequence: TGCGCCAGCAGCCAAGATGAGCTCTATGGCTACACCTTC.